This TCR beta chain was recovered during a study of human T cells and chemical hapten exposure. Study-level information: An approximately 2 cm by approximately 2 cm inner upper arm patch received 2% DPC for sensitization. Patch tests put 0.01% DPC on the upper back, read at 6 days. TCR yields differed between samples (mainly from small differences in pooled library volume).

Specified time point: patch test 1, 2 weeks after DPC sensitization. Treatment denoted: therapeutic diphenylcyclopropenone sensitization with weekly scalp DPC. V lost 4 bases to trimming and J lost 2 bases; unmatched junction nucleotides: 5. The CDR3 is made up of 14 amino acids. The germline V gene has CDR1 SGHTA and CDR2 FQGNSA. TCRdb independently ran MiXCR on the RACE reads; one entry per CDR3 protein. The sample includes over 85,000 distinct CDR3 sequences, 12% of them seen just once. The genes are TRBV7-2 and TRBJ2-7; 7 bases agree with TRBD2. The sequence derives from a woman in her thirties or forties with alopecia areata. Some clones in this sample may be carry-over from other donors' samples. The sequencing used whole blood, collected in connection with sensitization to the hapten diphenylcyclopropenone (DPC). The CDR3 sequence is CASSSPGTTYEQYF. The CDR3 nucleotides read TGTGCCAGCAGCTCCCCCGGGACTACCTACGAGCAGTACTTC.